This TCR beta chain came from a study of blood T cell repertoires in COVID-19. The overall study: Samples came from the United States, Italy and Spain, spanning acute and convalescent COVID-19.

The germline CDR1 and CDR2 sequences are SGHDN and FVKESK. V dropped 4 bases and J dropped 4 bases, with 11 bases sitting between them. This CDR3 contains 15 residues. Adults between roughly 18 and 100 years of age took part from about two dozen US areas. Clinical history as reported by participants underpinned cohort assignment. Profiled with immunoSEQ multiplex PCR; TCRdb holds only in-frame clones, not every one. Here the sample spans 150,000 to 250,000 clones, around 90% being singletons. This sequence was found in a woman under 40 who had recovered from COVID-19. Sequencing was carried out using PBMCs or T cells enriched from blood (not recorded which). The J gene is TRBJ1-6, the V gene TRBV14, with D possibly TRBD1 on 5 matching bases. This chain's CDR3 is CASSRRTPYNSPLHF. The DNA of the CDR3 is TGTGCCAGCAGCCGTCGGACACCTTATAATTCACCCCTCCACTTT.